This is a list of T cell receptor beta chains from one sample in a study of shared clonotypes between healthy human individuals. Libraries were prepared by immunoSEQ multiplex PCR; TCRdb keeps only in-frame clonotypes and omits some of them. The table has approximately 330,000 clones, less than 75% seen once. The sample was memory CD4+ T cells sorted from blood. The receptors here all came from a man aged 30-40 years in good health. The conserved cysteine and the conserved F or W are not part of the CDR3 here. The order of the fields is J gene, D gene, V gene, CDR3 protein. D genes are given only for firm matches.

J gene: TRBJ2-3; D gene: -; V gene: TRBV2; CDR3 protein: ASSPWDTQY
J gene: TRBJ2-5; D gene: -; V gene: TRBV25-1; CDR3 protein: ASSEFRDPWETQY
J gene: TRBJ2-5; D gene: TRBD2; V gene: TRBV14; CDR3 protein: ASSLEKGLAGGETQY
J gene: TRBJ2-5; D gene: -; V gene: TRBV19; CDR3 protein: ASSISGGSGETQY
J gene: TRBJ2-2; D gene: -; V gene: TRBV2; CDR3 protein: ASSVFRNGELF
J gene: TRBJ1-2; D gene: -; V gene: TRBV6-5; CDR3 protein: ASSLFRGVTKGYT
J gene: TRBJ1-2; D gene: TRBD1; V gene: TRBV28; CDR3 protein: ASSTITGGDGYT
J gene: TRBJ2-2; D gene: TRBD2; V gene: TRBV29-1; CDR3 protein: SVVTSGSRSGTGELF
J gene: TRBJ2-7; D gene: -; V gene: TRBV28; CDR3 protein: ASSLRYEQY
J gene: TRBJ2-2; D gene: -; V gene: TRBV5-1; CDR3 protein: ASSFKGSTGELF
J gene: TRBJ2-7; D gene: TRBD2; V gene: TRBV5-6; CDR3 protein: ASSELAYEQY
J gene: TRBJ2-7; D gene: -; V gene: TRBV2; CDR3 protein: ASRGLGGTAYEQY
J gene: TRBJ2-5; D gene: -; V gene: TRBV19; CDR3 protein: ASSTASETQETQY
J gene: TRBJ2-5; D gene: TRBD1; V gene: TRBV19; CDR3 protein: ASPGVGQGSPRQETQY
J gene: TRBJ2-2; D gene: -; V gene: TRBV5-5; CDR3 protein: ASSFSSGPTSGELF
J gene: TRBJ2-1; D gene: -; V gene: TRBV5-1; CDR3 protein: ASSLGRAWGDEQF
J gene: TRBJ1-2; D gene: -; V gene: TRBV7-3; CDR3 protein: ASSLRPAEYGYT
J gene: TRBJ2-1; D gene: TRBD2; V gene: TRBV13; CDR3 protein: ASSPPGLAGTYNEQF
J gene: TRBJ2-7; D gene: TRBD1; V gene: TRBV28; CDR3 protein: ASSPAGGANLGYEQY